This T cell receptor (beta chain) was identified during a study of preoperative IRX-2 immunotherapy in early breast cancer. Sequencing was performed with immunoSEQ multiplex PCR; in TCRdb, only in-frame clones are kept and a portion is missing. The data show around 57,000 clones, with roughly 94% seen just once and roughly 1.5% held by the top ten. This clone was picked up a small number of times. The CDR3 is 14 amino acids. Germline V lookup: CDR1 MNHEY, CDR2 SMNVEV (reference sequence). V lost 5 bases to trimming and J lost 4 bases, with 14 bases between them. Treatment here: preoperative locoregional IRX-2 cytokine immunotherapy.

This sequence joins TRBV27 and TRBJ1-2; a weak D match, TRBD1 (6 bases). Sampling took place from a patient treated with IRX-2 immunotherapy. This clonotype was sampled from a human donor with breast cancer. CDR3 coding DNA: TGTGCCAGCAGTCAACAGGGACCCAGCTATGGCTACACCTTC. Translating it yields CASSQQGPSYGYTF.